The 18 T cell receptor beta chains in this list originate from one sample, sequenced in a study of T-cell memory formation after mild COVID-19. MiXCR, run by TCRdb on the 5' RACE reads, gives a single entry per CDR3 protein. The sample includes about 13,000 distinct CDR3 sequences, 15% to 20% of them seen just once. The sequencing sample was made of PBMCs or a T cell subset sorted from them (not recorded which). Every receptor here comes from a man between 18 and 29 years old who had mild COVID-19 (a few samples of this study predate the infection). Cell type and time point are not known.

The rearrangement links TRBV7-2 to TRBJ1-5; 7 nucleotides align to TRBD1. The V gene end was trimmed by 4 bases and the J gene end by 3 bases; junction bases not matched to a gene: 9. Germline V lookup: CDR1 SGHTA, CDR2 FQGNSA. This CDR3 is 16 amino acids long. CDR3 nucleotide sequence: TGTGCCAGCAGCTCGCAGGGGGGCAGGAACAATCAGCCCCAGCATTTT. It translates to CASSSQGGRNNQPQHF.

This clonotype was observed at least ten times. In nucleotides, the CDR3 is TGTGCCAGCAGCCCTCATTTACAGGGTGGGGACACTGAAGCTTTCTTT. This gives the protein CASSPHLQGGDTEAFF. The chain is built from TRBV7-6 and TRBJ1-1; perhaps TRBD1 as D (6 bases). CDR3 length: 16 amino acids. Trimming stripped 5 bases from V and 3 bases from J, with 19 bases between. Looked up from germline, CDR1 is SGHVS and CDR2 is FNYEAQ.

The gene calls are TRBV5-1 and TRBJ2-1; TRBD2 matches 7 bases. CDR3 length: 17 residues. The germline gives CDR1 SGHRS, CDR2 YFSETQ. The V segment lost 0 bases and the J segment 2 bases; nucleotides outside the gene matches: 8. CDR3 sequence reads: CASSLVERGVTYNEQFF. For the CDR3, the DNA is TGCGCCAGCAGCTTGGTCGAACGGGGGGTGACCTACAATGAGCAGTTCTTC.

In its sample, this clonotype was seen a few times. V gene TRBV2 combines with J gene TRBJ1-5; unclear D gene. CDR3 length: 17 residues. Trimming removed 7 bases from V and 0 bases from J, with 19 bases in between. Germline V gene lookup returns CDR1 SNHLY and CDR2 FYNNEI. In nucleotides, the CDR3 is TGTGCCAGCACCCAAGCCCCCACAGTCTATAGCAATCAGCCCCAGCATTTT. Residues: CASTQAPTVYSNQPQHF.

There are many counts of this clonotype. J is TRBJ1-2 and V is TRBV3-1; D not certain. CDR1 is LGHDT and CDR2 is YNNKEL in the germline V gene (reference sequence). This CDR3 has 16 residues. V lost 1 base and J 0 bases, leaving 12 bases between the germline ends. CDR3 nucleotides: TGTGCCAGCAGCCAAGTAGCGTTTAAGGCTAACTATGGCTACACCTTC. Encoded protein: CASSQVAFKANYGYTF.

This clonotype was found many times. The CDR3 nucleotides read TGTGCCAGCAGCCAAGAAAACAGGGGAGAAGGGTTCCCTGAAGCTTTCTTT. Translation gives CASSQENRGEGFPEAFF. The chain carries TRBV3-1 and TRBJ1-1; 7 bases are shared with TRBD1. Trimming took 0 bases from V and 6 from J; bases not matched to a gene: 13. The CDR3 is made up of 17 amino acids. CDR1 and CDR2 (germline): LGHDT, YNNKEL (reference sequence). The variable domain in full, with the rest retrieved from reference TRBV3-1 and TRBJ1-1, is DTAVSQTPKYLVTQMGNDKSIKCEQNLGHDTMYWYKQDSKKFLKIMFSYNNKELIINETVPNRFSPKSPDKAHLNLHINSLELGDSAVYFCASSQENRGEGFPEAFFGQGTRLTVV.

This clonotype has a count of ten or more. The rearrangement joins TRBV7-2 to TRBJ1-1, with TRBD1 matching over 10 bases. The CDR3 is made up of 15 amino acids. Germline lookup yields CDR1 SGHTA and CDR2 FQGNSA. With V trimmed by 1 base and J by 4 bases, 3 bases remained unmatched. The CDR3 here is CASSLDWTGGTEAFF. Here the CDR3 DNA reads TGTGCCAGCAGCTTAGATTGGACAGGGGGCACTGAAGCTTTCTTT.

This clonotype was seen at least ten times. This chain links TRBV6-2 or TRBV6-3 with TRBJ2-3, with 9 bases fitting TRBD2. The CDR3 is 13 residues long. Trimming cost V 9 bases and J 3 bases; bases outside gene matches: 4. Germline V CDR1 and CDR2: MNHEY, SVGEGT. CDR3 region: CASRLAETDTQYF. The CDR3 nucleotides read TGTGCCAGTCGACTAGCGGAGACAGATACGCAGTATTTT.

The genes are TRBV20-1 and TRBJ1-5, with 7 bases matching TRBD1. Trimming removed 1 base from V and 0 bases from J; junction bases left unmatched: 24. Germline V gives CDR1 DFQATT, CDR2 SNEGSKA (reference sequence). CDR3 size: 22 residues. The CDR3: CSARGSALSHRRGPYSNQPQHF. CDR3 nucleotide sequence: TGCAGTGCTAGAGGATCGGCGCTTTCTCATAGGAGGGGGCCCTATAGCAATCAGCCCCAGCATTTT.

This clonotype was seen many times. The chain joins TRBV7-2 to TRBJ2-1; D is uncertain. With 0 bases removed from V and 8 bases from J, the gap between germline ends came to 5 bases. Germline-derived CDR1 and CDR2 are SGHTA and FQGNSA. The CDR3 runs to 12 residues. The CDR3 DNA is TGTGCCAGCAGCTTAGCCTTTTATGAGCAGTTCTTC. This gives the protein CASSLAFYEQFF.

The sample holds many counts of this clonotype. V is TRBV7-6 and J is TRBJ1-5; perhaps TRBD1 as D (5 bases). Germline V gene lookup returns CDR1 SGHVS and CDR2 FNYEAQ. CDR3 length: 15 amino acids. Trimming removed 0 bases from V and 2 bases from J, with 8 bases in between. CDR3 sequence reads: CASSLAGLGNQPQHF. The CDR3 DNA sequence: TGTGCCAGCAGCTTAGCGGGGCTCGGCAATCAGCCCCAGCATTTT.

The sample holds many counts of this clonotype. J is TRBJ2-1 and V is TRBV6-2 or TRBV6-3, with D unclear. The V and J ends lost 0 bases and 4 bases respectively, with 13 bases between them. Germline-derived CDR1 and CDR2 are MNHEY and SVGEGT. The CDR3 runs 16 residues. The CDR3 DNA sequence: TGTGCCAGCAGTTACTCGATTTTGGACGGTTACAATGAGCAGTTCTTC. It translates to CASSYSILDGYNEQFF.

This clonotype was found a few times. J is TRBJ1-2 and V is TRBV7-2; D remains unclear. V lost 5 bases to trimming and J lost 7 bases, with 14 bases between them. The CDR3 has 13 amino acids. The germline V gene encodes CDR1 SGHTA and CDR2 FQGNSA. As DNA, the CDR3 is TGTGCCAGCAGCCTCAATAGCATTGGTGGCTACACCTTC. This encodes CASSLNSIGGYTF.

This clonotype was observed at least ten times. The chain joins TRBV28 to TRBJ1-5; 7 positions match TRBD1. Trimming removed 5 bases from V and 9 bases from J; junction bases left unmatched: 10. Looked up from germline, CDR1 is MDHEN and CDR2 is SYDVKM. The CDR3 sequence is 14 residues long. Here the CDR3 reads CASSTQGIGRPQHF. CDR3 in DNA: TGTGCCAGCAGTACACAGGGGATCGGGCGGCCCCAGCATTTT. Using reference TRBV28 and TRBJ1-5 for the parts outside the CDR3, the full variable domain is DVKVTQSSRYLVKRTGEKVFLECVQDMDHENMFWYRQDPGLGLRLIYFSYDVKMKEKGDIPEGYSVSREKKERFSLILESASTNQTSMYLCASSTQGIGRPQHFGDGTRLSIL.

This clonotype was detected a few times. The gene calls are TRBV27 and TRBJ1-1; D is perhaps TRBD1 (6 bases). Germline V gene sequence: CDR1 MNHEY, CDR2 SMNVEV (reference sequence). Between the trimmed V and J ends, which lost 4 bases and 3 bases, there was a span of 21 bases. This CDR3 region has 17 residues. This CDR3 reads CASSSTLAPTGHTEAFF. The CDR3 region has the DNA TGTGCCAGCAGTTCCACCCTCGCCCCCACAGGGCACACTGAAGCTTTCTTT.

This chain connects TRBV27 to TRBJ1-2; unclear D gene. Looked up from germline, CDR1 is MNHEY and CDR2 is SMNVEV (reference sequence). This CDR3 region has 13 residues. Trimming pared 2 bases from V and 5 bases from J, leaving 9 bases between. The CDR3 DNA follows: TGTGCCAGCAGTTTAGCCCGCGGGTATGGCTACACCTTC. Translating gives CASSLARGYGYTF.

This clonotype was seen repeatedly, ten times or more. This rearrangement joins TRBV29-1 to TRBJ1-2; D may be TRBD1 (6 bases). Germline V CDR1 and CDR2: SQVTM, ANQGSEA. The CDR3 runs to 15 residues. V lost 0 bases and J 2 bases, leaving 13 bases between the germline ends. The CDR3 protein is CSVEDSGQTNYGYTF. In DNA, the CDR3 is TGCAGCGTTGAAGATTCCGGACAGACCAACTATGGCTACACCTTC. The entire variable domain, with the rest obtained from reference TRBV29-1 and TRBJ1-2, is as follows: SAVISQKPSRDICQRGTSLTIQCQVDSQVTMMFWYRQQPGQSLTLIATANQGSEATYESGFVIDKFPISRPNLTFSTLTVSNMSPEDSSIYLCSVEDSGQTNYGYTFGSGTRLTVV.

CDR3 coding DNA: TGTGCCAGCAGCGCGACAGGGGGCGTAAATCAGCCCCAGCATTTT. Translated: CASSATGGVNQPQHF. The chain is built from TRBV9 and TRBJ1-5; 10 bases match TRBD1. Germline CDR1 SGDLS, CDR2 YYNGEE. This CDR3 is built from 15 residues. The junction had 4 bases not matched to a gene; V was cut back by 3 bases and J by 4 bases. The variable domain in full, with the rest retrieved from reference TRBV9 and TRBJ1-5, is DSGVTQTPKHLITATGQRVTLRCSPRSGDLSVYWYQQSLDQGLQFLIQYYNGEERAKGNILERFSAQQFPDLHSELNLSSLELGDSALYFCASSATGGVNQPQHFGDGTRLSIL.